Listed here is a single TCR beta chain. The sample belongs to a study of a mutant IDH1 vaccine in newly diagnosed glioma. Study details: Among treated patients, around 60% were male and roughly 40% female, and mean age was 40.4 years. Patients previously underwent radiotherapy, temozolomide, or both, and most underwent both.

V lost 6 bases, J lost 1 base, and 6 bases lay in between. Germline CDR1 SNHLY, CDR2 FYNNEI. The CDR3 spans 12 residues. TCRdb's copy holds only in-frame clones and misses some; the assay was immunoSEQ multiplex PCR. The sample carries tens of thousands of clones, roughly 89% recorded once. Time point given: baseline, week 1 (first vaccination visit). Stated treatment: pre-vaccination baseline after standard-of-care therapy. New IDH1-mutant, ATRX-lost WHO grade 3 or 4 astrocytomas occurred in donors. The receptor's source is a man aged 35 to 55 with glioma. The material was PBMCs, obtained from a glioma patient treated with radiotherapy, temozolomide or both. This chain joins TRBV2 and TRBJ2-5; no firm D call. The CDR3, as DNA: TGTGCCAGCAGAACGACCCAAGAGACCCAGTACTTC. This codes for CASRTTQETQYF. The whole variable domain, remainder taken from reference TRBV2 and TRBJ2-5, is EPEVTQTPSHQVTQMGQEVILRCVPISNHLYFYWYRQILGQKVEFLVSFYNNEISEKSEIFDDQFSVERPDGSNFTLKIRSTKLEDSAMYFCASRTTQETQYFGPGTRLLVL.